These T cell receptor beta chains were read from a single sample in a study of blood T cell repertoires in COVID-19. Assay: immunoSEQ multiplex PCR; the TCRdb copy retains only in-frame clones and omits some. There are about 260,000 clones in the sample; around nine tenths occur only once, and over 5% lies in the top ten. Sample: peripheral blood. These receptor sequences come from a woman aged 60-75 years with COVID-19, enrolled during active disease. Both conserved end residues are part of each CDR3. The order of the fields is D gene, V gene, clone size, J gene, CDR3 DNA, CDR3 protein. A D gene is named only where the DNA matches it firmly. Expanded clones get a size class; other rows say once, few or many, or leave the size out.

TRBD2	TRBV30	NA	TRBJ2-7	TGTGCCTGGGGACTAGCGGGAGGACCGGCGGGGGGGGAGCAGTACTTC	CAWGLAGGPAGGEQYF
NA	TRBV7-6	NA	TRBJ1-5	TGTGCCAGCAGCTACCAAAAGGGCAGGACCAGGGAGGGCAATCAGCCCCAGCATTTT	CASSYQKGRTREGNQPQHF
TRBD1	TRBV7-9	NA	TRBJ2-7	TGTGCCAGCAGCTTAGAGGGGGCTGGCGAGCAGTACTTC	CASSLEGAGEQYF
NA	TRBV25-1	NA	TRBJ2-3	TGTGCCAGCAGTGAATTTGGACTCCTCTTCACAGATACGCAGTATTTT	CASSEFGLLFTDTQYF
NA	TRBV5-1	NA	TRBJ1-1	TGCGCCAGGTCCCTCGGATGGGAGCACACTGAAGCTTTCTTT	CARSLGWEHTEAFF
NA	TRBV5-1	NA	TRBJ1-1	TGCGCCAGCAGCTTGGCCCCCCAGATGAACACTGAAGCTTTCTTT	CASSLAPQMNTEAFF
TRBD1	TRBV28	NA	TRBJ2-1	TGTGCCAGCAGTTTCCAGAGGGGGCCGGACAATGAGCAGTTCTTC	CASSFQRGPDNEQFF
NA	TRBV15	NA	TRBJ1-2	TGTGCCACCAGCAGGGGGGGGCAGACTAACTATGGCTACACCTTC	CATSRGGQTNYGYTF
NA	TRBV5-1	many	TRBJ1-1	TGCGCCAGCAGCTTGGCCAACTCGAACACTGAAGCTTTCTTT	CASSLANSNTEAFF
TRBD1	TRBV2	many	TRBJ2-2	TGTGCCAGCAGTGAATGGACAGGGTTAGGCACCGGGGAGCTGTTTTTT	CASSEWTGLGTGELFF
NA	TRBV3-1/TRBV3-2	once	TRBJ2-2	TGTGCCAGCAGCCTCGGACACACGAACACCGGGGAGCTGTTTTTT	CASSLGHTNTGELFF
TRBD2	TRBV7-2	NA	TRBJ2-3	TGTGCCAGCAGTTGGGGAGTGGTGATAACGGGAGGGTTTCAGTATTTT	CASSWGVVITGGFQYF
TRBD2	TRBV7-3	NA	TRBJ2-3	TGTGCCAGCAGCTATAGCGGGAAGAGCACAGATACGCAGTATTTT	CASSYSGKSTDTQYF
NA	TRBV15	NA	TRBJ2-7	TGTGCCACCAGCAGAGATAACACAAATTACGAGCAGTACTTC	CATSRDNTNYEQYF
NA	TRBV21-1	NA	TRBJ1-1	TGTGCCAGCTCCCCTGGTCGGGGGGCGTTGGGAACTGAAGCTTTCTTT	CASSPGRGALGTEAFF
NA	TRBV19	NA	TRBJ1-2	TGTGCCAGTAGTACCGCCGGGGGGCGAGGTGGCTACACCTTC	CASSTAGGRGGYTF
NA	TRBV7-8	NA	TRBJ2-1	TGTGCCAGCAGCTTAATTCCAGTCTCCTACAATGAGCAGTTCTTC	CASSLIPVSYNEQFF
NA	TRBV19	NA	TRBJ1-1	TGTGCCAGTAGTATACAGGGGATGAACACTGAAGCTTTCTTT	CASSIQGMNTEAFF
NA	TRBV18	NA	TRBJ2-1	TGTGCCAGCTCACCGGAGACTAGGGTGGAGCAGTTCTTC	CASSPETRVEQFF
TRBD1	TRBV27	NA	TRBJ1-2	TGTGCCAGCAGACCGAGCGGGGGGGGACAGAACTATGGCTACACCTTC	CASRPSGGGQNYGYTF
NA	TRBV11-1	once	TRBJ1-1	TGTGCCAGCAGCTTACAGGGGTTCGGCACTGAAGCTTTCTTT	CASSLQGFGTEAFF
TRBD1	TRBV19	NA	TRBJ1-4	TGTGCCAGTAGTGTCGGGACAGGGAATGAAAAACTGTTTTTT	CASSVGTGNEKLFF
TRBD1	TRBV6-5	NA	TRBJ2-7	TGTGCCAGCAGACGGGGACAGGCGGACGAGCAGTACTTC	CASRRGQADEQYF
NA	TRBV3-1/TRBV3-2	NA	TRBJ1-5	TGTGCCAGCAGCCCCGATAGGGGTCCCAATCAGCCCCAGCATTTT	CASSPDRGPNQPQHF
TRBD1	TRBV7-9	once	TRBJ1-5	TGTGCCAGCAGCCCAAACGGACAGGGAAAACAGCCCCAGCATTTT	CASSPNGQGKQPQHF
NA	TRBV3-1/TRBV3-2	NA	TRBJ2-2	TGTGCCAGCAGCCAAGACCCCATCCTCGGGGGCGGGGAGCTGTTTTTT	CASSQDPILGGGELFF
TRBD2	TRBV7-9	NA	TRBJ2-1	TGTGCCAGCAGCCCCAGAGGGACTAGCGGGAGGGAGCAGTTCTTC	CASSPRGTSGREQFF
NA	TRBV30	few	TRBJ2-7	TGTGCCTGGAGTATCGACAGGTACGAGCAGTACTTC	CAWSIDRYEQYF
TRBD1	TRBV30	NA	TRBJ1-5	TGTGCCTGGAGGGACAGGTACGGGCAGCCCCAGCATTTT	CAWRDRYGQPQHF
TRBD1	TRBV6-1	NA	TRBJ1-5	TGTGCCAGCAGTGTGGGGGGACAGGTCGGCAATCAGCCCCAGCATTTT	CASSVGGQVGNQPQHF
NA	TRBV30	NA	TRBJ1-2	TGTGCCTGGTGGGGAGGGGGGGTTGGCTACACCTTC	CAWWGGGVGYTF
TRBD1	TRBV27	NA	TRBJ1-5	TGTGCCAGCAGCCGACAGGGCGATCAGCCCCAGCATTTT	CASSRQGDQPQHF
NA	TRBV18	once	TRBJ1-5	TGTGCCAGCTCACCAGAGGGCAATCAGCCCCAGCATTTT	CASSPEGNQPQHF
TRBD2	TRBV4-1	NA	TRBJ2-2	TGCGCCAGCAGCCAAGCGAAGGGGGTACTAGCGGGAGGGCCGAACACCGGGGAGCTGTTTTTT	CASSQAKGVLAGGPNTGELFF
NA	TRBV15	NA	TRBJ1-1	TGTGCCACCAGCAGAGTCGGGTTCACTGAAGCTTTCTTT	CATSRVGFTEAFF
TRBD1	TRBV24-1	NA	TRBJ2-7	TGTGCCACCAGTGATTCCGGGACAGGATCCAAGGAGCAGTACTTC	CATSDSGTGSKEQYF
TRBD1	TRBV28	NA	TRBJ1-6	TGTGCCAGCAGACCCGACTCAGGGGGCCGGGGGGTTTCACCCCTCCACTTT	CASRPDSGGRGVSPLHF
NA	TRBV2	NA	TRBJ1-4	TGTGCCAGCAGACACGACAGCTCCAATGAAAAACTGTTTTTT	CASRHDSSNEKLFF
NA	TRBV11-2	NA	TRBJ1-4	TGTGCCAGCAGAGCCGGGACACGGGCCGGCAAAAAACTGTTTTTT	CASRAGTRAGKKLFF
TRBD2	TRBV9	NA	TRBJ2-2	TGTGCCAGCAGCGTAGGACTAGCGGGACAGACCGGGGAGCTGTTTTTT	CASSVGLAGQTGELFF
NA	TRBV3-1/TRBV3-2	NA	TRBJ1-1	TGTGCCAGCATCACTAAGGGTATGGGGCCTGAGACTGAAGCTTTCTTT	CASITKGMGPETEAFF
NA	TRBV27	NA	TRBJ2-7	TGTGCCAGCAGACCCTCGTTAGTCCGGGGTCAAGCAGGCCTCTACGAGCAGTACTTC	CASRPSLVRGQAGLYEQYF
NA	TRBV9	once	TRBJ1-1	TGTGCCAGCAGCGCCCCGGGGGGCACTGAAGCTTTCTTT	CASSAPGGTEAFF
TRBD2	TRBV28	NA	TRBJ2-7	TGTGCCAGCAGCCCTACTAGCGGGGGAAGCTCCTACGAGCAGTACTTC	CASSPTSGGSSYEQYF
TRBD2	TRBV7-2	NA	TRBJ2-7	TGTGCCAGCAGCGCCAGGGGGACTAGCGGGAGTATGCGGGAGCAGTACTTC	CASSARGTSGSMREQYF
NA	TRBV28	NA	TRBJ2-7	TGTGCCGTGGGGCAGAGATCCTACGAGCAGTACTTC	CAVGQRSYEQYF
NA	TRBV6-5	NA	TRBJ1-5	TGTGCCAGCAAGACATCCTATAGCAATCAGCCCCAGCATTTT	CASKTSYSNQPQHF
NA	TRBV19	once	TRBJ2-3	TGTGCCAGTAGTATAGGGGGGGTCAAGCGGCCTAGCACAGATACGCAGTATTTT	CASSIGGVKRPSTDTQYF
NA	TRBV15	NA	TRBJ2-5	TGTGCCACCAGCAGAGCACAGGGTCTTGTAGAGACCCAGTACTTC	CATSRAQGLVETQYF
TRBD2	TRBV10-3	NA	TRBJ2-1	TGTGCCACTACGAGCGGGACCCTTGACAATGAGCAGTTCTTC	CATTSGTLDNEQFF
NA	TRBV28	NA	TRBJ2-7	TGTGCCAGCAGTCCCACACCCTCGACACTAGACCACGAGCAGTACTTC	CASSPTPSTLDHEQYF
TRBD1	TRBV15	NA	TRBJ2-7	TGTGCCACCAGCAGAGAAACAGGGGTGAGCTCCTACGAGCAGTACTTC	CATSRETGVSSYEQYF
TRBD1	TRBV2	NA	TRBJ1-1	TGTGCCAGTATCAGGGGGCCCTTGAACACTGAAGCTTTCTTT	CASIRGPLNTEAFF
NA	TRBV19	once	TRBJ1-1	TGTGCCTCCCGGGGGGGACCCCCGGAGGCTTTCTTT	CASRGGPPEAFF
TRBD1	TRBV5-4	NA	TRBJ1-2	TGTGCCAGCAGCCGGGACAGGGGGCTGTTGTATGGCTACACCTTC	CASSRDRGLLYGYTF
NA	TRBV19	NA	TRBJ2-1	TGTGCCAGTAGTATCGCGTCGAGGCAGATAAACAATGAGCAGTTCTTC	CASSIASRQINNEQFF
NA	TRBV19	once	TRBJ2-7	TGTGCCAGTAGTCAGAACCCCAGCTCCTACGAGCAGTACTTC	CASSQNPSSYEQYF
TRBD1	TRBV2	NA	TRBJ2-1	TGTGCCAGCAGCATCCGGGACAGGGTGGAGAATGAGCAGTTCTTC	CASSIRDRVENEQFF